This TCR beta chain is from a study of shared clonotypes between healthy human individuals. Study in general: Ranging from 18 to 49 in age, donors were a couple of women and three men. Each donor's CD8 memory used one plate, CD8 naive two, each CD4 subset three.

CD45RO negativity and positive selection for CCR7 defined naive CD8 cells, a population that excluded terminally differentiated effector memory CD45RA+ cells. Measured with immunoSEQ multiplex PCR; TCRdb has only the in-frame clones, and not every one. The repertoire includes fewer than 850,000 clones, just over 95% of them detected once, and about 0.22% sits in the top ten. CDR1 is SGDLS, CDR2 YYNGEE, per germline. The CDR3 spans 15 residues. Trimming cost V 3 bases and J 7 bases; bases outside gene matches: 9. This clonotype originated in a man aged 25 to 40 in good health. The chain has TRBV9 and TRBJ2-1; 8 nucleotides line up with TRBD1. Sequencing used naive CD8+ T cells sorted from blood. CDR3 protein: CASSDLQGARNEQFF. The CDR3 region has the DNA TGTGCCAGCAGCGACCTTCAGGGGGCCAGGAATGAGCAGTTCTTC.